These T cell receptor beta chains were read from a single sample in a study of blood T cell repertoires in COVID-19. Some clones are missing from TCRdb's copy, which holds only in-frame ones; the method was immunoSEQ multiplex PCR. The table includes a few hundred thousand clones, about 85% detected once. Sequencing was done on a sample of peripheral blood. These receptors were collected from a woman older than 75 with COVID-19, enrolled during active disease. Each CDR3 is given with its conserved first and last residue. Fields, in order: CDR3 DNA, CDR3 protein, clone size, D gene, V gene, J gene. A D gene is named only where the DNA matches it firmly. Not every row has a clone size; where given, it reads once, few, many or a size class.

CDR3 DNA: TGTGCCACCAATCGGGGGGAGGGAACAGATACGCAGTATTTT
CDR3 protein: CATNRGEGTDTQYF
clone size: -
D gene: TRBD2
V gene: TRBV7-9
J gene: TRBJ2-3

CDR3 DNA: TGTGCCAGCTCACCAGGGACAGGAGCAGGAATGAACACTGAAGCTTTCTTT
CDR3 protein: CASSPGTGAGMNTEAFF
clone size: -
D gene: TRBD1
V gene: TRBV18
J gene: TRBJ1-1

CDR3 DNA: TGTGCCAGCAGCTTGGAAGGACAGGTGATAGGAGGCTACACCTTC
CDR3 protein: CASSLEGQVIGGYTF
clone size: once
D gene: TRBD1
V gene: TRBV5-4
J gene: TRBJ1-2

CDR3 DNA: TGTGCCAGCAGCGTCCGGATCGGGGGCTACAATGAGCAGTTCTTC
CDR3 protein: CASSVRIGGYNEQFF
clone size: few
D gene: -
V gene: TRBV9
J gene: TRBJ2-1

CDR3 DNA: TGTGCCAGCACCTTGAACTCTGGGGCGAACACTGAAGCTTTCTTT
CDR3 protein: CASTLNSGANTEAFF
clone size: -
D gene: -
V gene: TRBV11-2
J gene: TRBJ1-1

CDR3 DNA: TGTGCCAGCAGACCAGGGGGGAATCAGCCCCAGCATTTT
CDR3 protein: CASRPGGNQPQHF
clone size: -
D gene: TRBD1
V gene: TRBV6-5
J gene: TRBJ1-5

CDR3 DNA: TGTGCCAGCTCACCCGGGACAGGGGGCCCTGGAAACACCATATATTTT
CDR3 protein: CASSPGTGGPGNTIYF
clone size: -
D gene: TRBD1
V gene: TRBV18
J gene: TRBJ1-3

CDR3 DNA: TGTGCCAGCAGCGTGACTAGCGGGGTTTACAATGAGCAGTTCTTC
CDR3 protein: CASSVTSGVYNEQFF
clone size: -
D gene: TRBD2
V gene: TRBV11-3
J gene: TRBJ2-1

CDR3 DNA: TGTGCCAGCATCCAAACGGGACAGCCCCAAGAGACCCAGTACTTC
CDR3 protein: CASIQTGQPQETQYF
clone size: -
D gene: TRBD1
V gene: TRBV16
J gene: TRBJ2-5

CDR3 DNA: TGCGCCAGCAGCCAAATAGGATTAGGGTTCGGAGGCACTGAAGCTTTCTTT
CDR3 protein: CASSQIGLGFGGTEAFF
clone size: -
D gene: -
V gene: TRBV4-1
J gene: TRBJ1-1

CDR3 DNA: TGTGCCAGCAGTTTATCTGGGAGCCCCTACGAGCAGTACTTC
CDR3 protein: CASSLSGSPYEQYF
clone size: -
D gene: -
V gene: TRBV27
J gene: TRBJ2-7

CDR3 DNA: TGTGCCAGCAGCCAAGACAGCGGTGCGAACACCGGGGAGCTGTTTTTT
CDR3 protein: CASSQDSGANTGELFF
clone size: once
D gene: -
V gene: TRBV4-2
J gene: TRBJ2-2

CDR3 DNA: TGTGCCAGCAGTCAGGGGCAGGGTGGTGAAAAACTGTTTTTT
CDR3 protein: CASSQGQGGEKLFF
clone size: -
D gene: -
V gene: TRBV6-6
J gene: TRBJ1-4

CDR3 DNA: TGCGCCAGCAGCCTGAGACAGGGAAAAGACAATGAGCAGTTCTTC
CDR3 protein: CASSLRQGKDNEQFF
clone size: -
D gene: TRBD1
V gene: TRBV5-1
J gene: TRBJ2-1

CDR3 DNA: TGTGCCAGCTCACCACAGGGACAGGGGAATGGAAACACCATATATTTT
CDR3 protein: CASSPQGQGNGNTIYF
clone size: -
D gene: TRBD1
V gene: TRBV18
J gene: TRBJ1-3

CDR3 DNA: TGTGCCAGCAGCGCGAGGTTGGTTTTGACTGAAGCTTTCTTT
CDR3 protein: CASSARLVLTEAFF
clone size: -
D gene: -
V gene: TRBV9
J gene: TRBJ1-1

CDR3 DNA: TGTGCCAGCAGTTCACAGGGGCGATTAGGTGAGCAGTTCTTC
CDR3 protein: CASSSQGRLGEQFF
clone size: -
D gene: TRBD1
V gene: TRBV27
J gene: TRBJ2-1

CDR3 DNA: TGTGCCAGCAGCCCCGGGGTCGGGGATGGCGAAAAACTGTTTTTT
CDR3 protein: CASSPGVGDGEKLFF
clone size: -
D gene: -
V gene: TRBV4-2
J gene: TRBJ1-4

CDR3 DNA: TGTGCCAGTTGGGGGGGTAGGGGTTGGGACACTGAAGCTTTCTTT
CDR3 protein: CASWGGRGWDTEAFF
clone size: -
D gene: -
V gene: TRBV6-5
J gene: TRBJ1-1

CDR3 DNA: TGCAGTGCTAGTCCTAGCGGGGGGCTTAATGAGCAGTTCTTC
CDR3 protein: CSASPSGGLNEQFF
clone size: -
D gene: TRBD2
V gene: TRBV20-1
J gene: TRBJ2-1

CDR3 DNA: TGCGCCAGCATAGGGGATAACACCGGGGAGCTGTTTTTT
CDR3 protein: CASIGDNTGELFF
clone size: -
D gene: -
V gene: TRBV10-1
J gene: TRBJ2-2

CDR3 DNA: TGTGCCAGCAGCTTAGGGCTAGCGGGGCTAAATGAGCAGTTCTTC
CDR3 protein: CASSLGLAGLNEQFF
clone size: few
D gene: TRBD2
V gene: TRBV11-3
J gene: TRBJ2-1

CDR3 DNA: TGTGCCAGCAGGGGACAGGGGGAGTACAATGAGCAGTTCTTC
CDR3 protein: CASRGQGEYNEQFF
clone size: -
D gene: TRBD1
V gene: TRBV6-5
J gene: TRBJ2-1

CDR3 DNA: TGTGCCAGACCGGACATGGAGGGAAACACCATATATTTT
CDR3 protein: CARPDMEGNTIYF
clone size: -
D gene: -
V gene: TRBV19
J gene: TRBJ1-3

CDR3 DNA: TGTGCCAGCAGTCCCGCGACAGCGGGGACGGGAGAGACCCAGTACTTC
CDR3 protein: CASSPATAGTGETQYF
clone size: -
D gene: TRBD2
V gene: TRBV7-8
J gene: TRBJ2-5

CDR3 DNA: TGTGCCGGGGGACAGGGCCCTGGGGCCAACGTCCTGACTTTC
CDR3 protein: CAGGQGPGANVLTF
clone size: -
D gene: TRBD1
V gene: TRBV6-5
J gene: TRBJ2-6

CDR3 DNA: TGTGCCAGCAGCTTAATCAATCGGGACTATGGCTACACCTTC
CDR3 protein: CASSLINRDYGYTF
clone size: many
D gene: -
V gene: TRBV7-9
J gene: TRBJ1-2

CDR3 DNA: TGTGCCAGCAGCTTGGCCCCGACAGATCAGCCCCAGCATTTT
CDR3 protein: CASSLAPTDQPQHF
clone size: few
D gene: -
V gene: TRBV5-6
J gene: TRBJ1-5

CDR3 DNA: TGTGCCAGCAGCTTAGGGTTGGCTAGCGGGGGGGCTCGCACAGATACGCAGTATTTT
CDR3 protein: CASSLGLASGGARTDTQYF
clone size: -
D gene: TRBD2
V gene: TRBV11-2
J gene: TRBJ2-3

CDR3 DNA: TGTGCCAGCAGTCCACGCCGGGACATAATCACTGAAGCTTTCTTT
CDR3 protein: CASSPRRDIITEAFF
clone size: -
D gene: -
V gene: TRBV6-5
J gene: TRBJ1-1

CDR3 DNA: TGTGCCACTCAGGGGGTCGGGAACACTGAAGCTTTCTTT
CDR3 protein: CATQGVGNTEAFF
clone size: -
D gene: TRBD1
V gene: TRBV2
J gene: TRBJ1-1

CDR3 DNA: TGTGCCAGCAGTTACAACAGGAGGAACACTGAAGCTTTCTTT
CDR3 protein: CASSYNRRNTEAFF
clone size: once
D gene: -
V gene: TRBV6-5
J gene: TRBJ1-1

CDR3 DNA: TGTGCCAGCAGTTTTAGCGGGGGGGCGAGCACCGGGGAGCTGTTTTTT
CDR3 protein: CASSFSGGASTGELFF
clone size: once
D gene: TRBD2
V gene: TRBV6-2/TRBV6-3
J gene: TRBJ2-2

CDR3 DNA: TGTGCCACCAGTGGTCTGGGGGAGCTGTTTTTT
CDR3 protein: CATSGLGELFF
clone size: -
D gene: -
V gene: TRBV24-1
J gene: TRBJ2-2

CDR3 DNA: TGTGCCAGCAGCCATTCAGACAGGGGTAATTCACCCCTCCACTTT
CDR3 protein: CASSHSDRGNSPLHF
clone size: -
D gene: TRBD1
V gene: TRBV4-2
J gene: TRBJ1-6

CDR3 DNA: TGCGCCAGCAGCTTGGATGGGACAGTTAATTCACCCCTCCACTTT
CDR3 protein: CASSLDGTVNSPLHF
clone size: -
D gene: TRBD1
V gene: TRBV5-1
J gene: TRBJ1-6